The subject of this entry is one TCR beta chain. The target antigen is unknown. TCRdb's copy holds only in-frame clones and misses some; the assay was immunoSEQ multiplex PCR. The table includes roughly 30,000 clones, less than 90% detected once. This specimen belongs to a study of OX40 agonist ivuxolimab in advanced cancers. Study-level results: Compared with CD4+, CD8+ T cells on average had more expanded clones.

From germline, CDR1 is KGHSH and CDR2 LQKENI. The V end was cut by 3 bases, the J end by 5 bases, with 10 bases between. CDR3 length equals 14 residues. This chain joins TRBV18 and TRBJ1-4; D not resolved. Sequencing used CD4+ or CD8+ T cells sorted from blood, obtained in a trial of the OX40 agonist ivuxolimab. This TCR was sampled from an adult with an advanced solid tumor such as melanoma, head and neck, liver or kidney cancer. In DNA, the CDR3 is TGTGCCAGCTCACCCAGTCGATCGAATGAAAAACTGTTTTTT. Its translation: CASSPSRSNEKLFF.